These 10 T cell receptor beta chains came from one sample sequenced in a study of control samples from healthy donors and cancer patients. TCRdb's table, derived via immunoSEQ multiplex PCR, lists solely in-frame clones and lacks some. Of some 76,000 clones in the sample, roughly 90% were seen once. Sequencing input: PBMCs. These receptor sequences come from a woman in her forties or fifties with colorectal cancer.

V and J are TRBV10-3 and TRBJ1-3, with D perhaps matching TRBD1 (5 bases). Looked up from germline, CDR1 is ENHRY and CDR2 is SYGVKD. Trimming took 1 base from V and 3 from J, leaving 10 bases between them. CDR3 length: 15 amino acids. CDR3 residues: CAISELQADGNTIYF. In DNA, the CDR3 is TGTGCCATCAGTGAGTTACAGGCAGATGGAAACACCATATATTTT.

V is TRBV23-1 and J is TRBJ1-2; D not resolved. Being an ORF, TRBV23-1 has a function that is uncertain. Trimming removed 1 base at V and 3 bases at J, with 12 bases between. This CDR3 contains 15 residues. The CDR3 bases are TGCGCCAGCAGTCAATTCGGGCTTGGTTACTATGGCTACACCTTC. Translation gives CASSQFGLGYYGYTF.

The rearrangement uses TRBV6-5 and TRBJ1-2, with TRBD1 identical over 7 bases. The ends lost 1 base at V and 3 bases at J; junction bases unmatched: 2. This CDR3 contains 14 residues. Germline lookup yields CDR1 MNHEY and CDR2 SVGAGI. This CDR3 is CASSYWDRDYGYTF. The CDR3, as DNA: TGTGCCAGCAGTTACTGGGACAGAGACTATGGCTACACCTTC.

This chain links TRBV28 with TRBJ1-2, with 9 bases matching TRBD1. The CDR3 has 13 amino acids. V gave up 4 bases and J gave up 7 bases; unmatched junction bases: 4. Germline CDR1 reads MDHEN; CDR2 reads SYDVKM. The CDR3 DNA reads as TGTGCCAGCAGTTGGGGGACAGGGTTTGGCTACACCTTC. Translated, it gives CASSWGTGFGYTF.

In regard to this clone: Other DNA sequences in this sample translate to the same CDR3. The chain uses TRBV5-5 and TRBJ1-5; possible D gene TRBD1, 6 bases. V lost 0 bases to trimming and J lost 0 bases, with 10 bases between them. Germline CDR1 SGHKS, CDR2 YYEKEE (reference sequence). The CDR3 loop spans 16 amino acids. CDR3 DNA: TGTGCCAGCAGCTTGGTAGGGGGGGATAGCAATCAGCCCCAGCATTTT. Protein product: CASSLVGGDSNQPQHF. The whole variable domain, remainder taken from reference TRBV5-5 and TRBJ1-5, is DAGVTQSPTHLIKTRGQQVTLRCSPISGHKSVSWYQQVLGQGPQFIFQYYEKEERGRGNFPDRFSARQFPNYSSELNVNALLLGDSALYLCASSLVGGDSNQPQHFGDGTRLSIL.

V gene TRBV5-8 combines with J gene TRBJ2-5; D perhaps matches TRBD1 (6 bases). Germline CDR1 and CDR2: SGHTS and YDEGEE. Deletions cut 6 bases from V and 3 bases from J, with 12 bases between. The CDR3 has 13 residues. The DNA of the CDR3 is TGTGCCAGCACCGGGCAGGGGAAAGAGACCCAGTACTTC. It encodes CASTGQGKETQYF.

This clone occurred a few times. The chain employs TRBV7-8 and TRBJ1-2; D unclear. This CDR3 comprises 13 residues. The germline V gene encodes CDR1 SGHVS and CDR2 FQNEAQ. The V gene lost 2 bases and the J gene lost 7 bases, with 11 bases spanning the gap. The CDR3 region has the DNA TGTGCCAGCAGCTTAAACCTGGGGAGTGGCTACACCTTC. Amino acid sequence: CASSLNLGSGYTF. The full variable domain, rest sourced from reference TRBV7-8 and TRBJ1-2, is GAGVSQSPRYKVAKRGQDVALRCDPISGHVSLFWYQQALGQGPEFLTYFQNEAQLDKSGLPSDRFFAERPEGSVSTLKIQRTQQEDSAVYLCASSLNLGSGYTFGSGTRLTVV.

The genes are TRBV6-2 or TRBV6-3 and TRBJ2-5; D gene ambiguous. CDR1 and CDR2 (germline): MNHEY, SVGEGT. The length of the CDR3 is 12 residues. The V gene lost 2 bases and the J gene lost 2 bases, with 3 bases spanning the gap. This chain's CDR3 is CASSYTQETQYF. The CDR3, as DNA: TGTGCCAGCAGTTACACACAAGAGACCCAGTACTTC.

The chain has TRBV4-1 and TRBJ2-3; the match to TRBD2 covers 10 bases. Germline loops: CDR1 MGHRA, CDR2 YSYEKL. This CDR3 spans 15 amino acids. The J segment lost 5 bases and the V segment lost 2 bases, leaving 4 bases of the junction unmatched. The CDR3 nucleotides are TGCGCCAGCAGCCAACGAGGGACTAGCGAAGATACGCAGTATTTT. Its protein product is CASSQRGTSEDTQYF.

The chain is built from TRBV6-2 or TRBV6-3 and TRBJ2-1; 7 bases are a match to TRBD1. CDR3 length: 15 amino acids. The germline V gene encodes CDR1 MNHEY and CDR2 SVGEGT. With V trimmed by 4 bases and J by 6 bases, 9 bases remained unmatched. The CDR3 loop reads CASSSRQGRGNEQFF. CDR3 coding DNA: TGTGCCAGCAGTTCCCGACAGGGAAGAGGCAATGAGCAGTTCTTC.